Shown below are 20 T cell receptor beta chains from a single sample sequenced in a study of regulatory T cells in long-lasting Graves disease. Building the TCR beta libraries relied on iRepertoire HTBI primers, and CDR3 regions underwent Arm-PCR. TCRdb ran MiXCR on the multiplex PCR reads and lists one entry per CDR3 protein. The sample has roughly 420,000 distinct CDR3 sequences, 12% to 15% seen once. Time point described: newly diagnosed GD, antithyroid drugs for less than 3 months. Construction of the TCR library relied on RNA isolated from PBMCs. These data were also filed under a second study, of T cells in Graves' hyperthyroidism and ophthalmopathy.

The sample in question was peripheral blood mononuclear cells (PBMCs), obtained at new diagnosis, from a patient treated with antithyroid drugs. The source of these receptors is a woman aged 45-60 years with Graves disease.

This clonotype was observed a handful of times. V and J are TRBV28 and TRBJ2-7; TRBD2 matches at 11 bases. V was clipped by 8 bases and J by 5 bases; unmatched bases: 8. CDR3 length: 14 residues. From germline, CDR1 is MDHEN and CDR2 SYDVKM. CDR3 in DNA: TGTGCCAGCGTCTTTAGCGGGAGGGTAAACGAGCAGTACTTC. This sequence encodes CASVFSGRVNEQYF.

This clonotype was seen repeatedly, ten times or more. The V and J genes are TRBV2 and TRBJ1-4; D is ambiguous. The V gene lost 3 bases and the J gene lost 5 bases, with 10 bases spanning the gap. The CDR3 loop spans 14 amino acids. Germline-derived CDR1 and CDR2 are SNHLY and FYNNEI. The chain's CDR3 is CASSDHSKNEKLFF. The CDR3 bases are TGTGCCAGCAGTGACCACAGCAAAAATGAAAAACTGTTTTTT.

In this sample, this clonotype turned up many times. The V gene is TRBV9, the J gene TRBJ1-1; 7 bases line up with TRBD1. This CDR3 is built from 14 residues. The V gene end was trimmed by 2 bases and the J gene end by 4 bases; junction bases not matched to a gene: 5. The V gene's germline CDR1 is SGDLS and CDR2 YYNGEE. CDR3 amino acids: CASSVGDSFTEAFF. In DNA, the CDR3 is TGTGCCAGCAGCGTTGGGGACAGCTTCACTGAAGCTTTCTTT.

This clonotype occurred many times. CDR3 coding DNA: TGTGCCAGCAGCTTAGAAGGGCAGGGAACGGACGAGCAGTACTTC. Encoded protein: CASSLEGQGTDEQYF. The V gene is TRBV7-8, the J gene TRBJ2-7, with D possibly matching TRBD1 (5 bases). This CDR3 region has 15 residues. Germline CDR1 is SGHVS and CDR2 is FQNEAQ. V was cut by 1 base and J by 5 bases, with 15 bases left in between.

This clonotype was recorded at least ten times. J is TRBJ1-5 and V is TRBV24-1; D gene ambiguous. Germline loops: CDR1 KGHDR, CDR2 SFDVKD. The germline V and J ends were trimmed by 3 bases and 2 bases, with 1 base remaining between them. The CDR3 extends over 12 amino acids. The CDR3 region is CATSDGNQPQHF. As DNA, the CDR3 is TGTGCCACCAGTGATGGCAATCAGCCCCAGCATTTT.

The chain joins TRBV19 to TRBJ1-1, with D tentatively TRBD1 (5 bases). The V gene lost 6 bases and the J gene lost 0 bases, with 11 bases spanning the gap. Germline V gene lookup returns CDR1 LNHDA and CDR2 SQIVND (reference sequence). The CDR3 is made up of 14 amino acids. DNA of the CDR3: TGTGCCAGTAGCCCAGGGTGGGTGAACACTGAAGCTTTCTTT. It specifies CASSPGWVNTEAFF.

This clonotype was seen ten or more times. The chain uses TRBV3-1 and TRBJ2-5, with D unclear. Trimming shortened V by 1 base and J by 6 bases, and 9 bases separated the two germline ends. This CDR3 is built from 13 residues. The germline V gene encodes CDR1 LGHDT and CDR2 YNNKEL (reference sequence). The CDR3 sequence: CASSQVPWKTQYF. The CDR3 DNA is TGTGCCAGCAGCCAAGTCCCTTGGAAGACCCAGTACTTC.

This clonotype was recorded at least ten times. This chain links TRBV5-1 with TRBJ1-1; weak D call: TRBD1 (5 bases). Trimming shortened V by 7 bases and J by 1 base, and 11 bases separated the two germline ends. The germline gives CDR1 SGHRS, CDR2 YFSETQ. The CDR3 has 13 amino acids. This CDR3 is CASGGASNTEAFF. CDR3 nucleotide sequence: TGCGCCAGCGGAGGGGCATCGAACACTGAAGCTTTCTTT.

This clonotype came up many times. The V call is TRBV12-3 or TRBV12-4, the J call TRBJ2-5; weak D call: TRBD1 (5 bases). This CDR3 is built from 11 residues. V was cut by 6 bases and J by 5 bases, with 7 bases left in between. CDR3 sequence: CASRGPETQYF. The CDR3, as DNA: TGTGCCAGCAGGGGGCCGGAGACCCAGTACTTC.

The CDR3 reads CASSLGGFSRTGELFF. The CDR3 DNA follows: TGCGCCAGCAGCTTGGGTGGTTTTTCGAGAACCGGGGAGCTGTTTTTT. The J gene is TRBJ2-2, the V gene TRBV5-1, with D unresolved. Trimming stripped 0 bases from V and 5 bases from J, with 14 bases between. The CDR3 spans 16 residues. The germline V gene has CDR1 SGHRS and CDR2 YFSETQ.

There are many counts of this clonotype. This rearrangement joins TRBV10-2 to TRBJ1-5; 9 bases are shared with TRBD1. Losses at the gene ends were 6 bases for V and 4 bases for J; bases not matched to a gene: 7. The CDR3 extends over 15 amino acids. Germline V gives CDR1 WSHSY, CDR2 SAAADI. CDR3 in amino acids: CASRVTGGGNQPQHF. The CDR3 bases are TGCGCCAGCAGGGTTACAGGGGGCGGTAATCAGCCCCAGCATTTT.

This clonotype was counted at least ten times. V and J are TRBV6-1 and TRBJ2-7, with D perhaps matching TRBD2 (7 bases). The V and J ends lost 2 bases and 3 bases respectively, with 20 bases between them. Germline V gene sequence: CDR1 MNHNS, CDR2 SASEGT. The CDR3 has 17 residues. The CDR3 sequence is CASSEYYRVGTIYEQYF. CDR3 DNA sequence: TGTGCCAGCAGTGAATACTACAGGGTAGGGACTATCTACGAGCAGTACTTC.

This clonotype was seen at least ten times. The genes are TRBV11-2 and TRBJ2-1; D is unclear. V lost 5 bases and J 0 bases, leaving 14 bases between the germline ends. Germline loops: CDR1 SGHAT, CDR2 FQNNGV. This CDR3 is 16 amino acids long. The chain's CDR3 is CASSLGDWSSYNEQFF. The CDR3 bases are TGTGCCAGCAGCCTAGGAGACTGGAGCTCCTACAATGAGCAGTTCTTC.

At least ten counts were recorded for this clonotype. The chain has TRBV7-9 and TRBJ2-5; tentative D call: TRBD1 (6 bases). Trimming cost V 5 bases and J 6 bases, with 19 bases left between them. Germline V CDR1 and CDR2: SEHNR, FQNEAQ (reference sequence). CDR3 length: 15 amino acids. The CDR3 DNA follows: TGTGCCAGCAGCCCCCAGGCAGGGGTTATGAAGACCCAGTACTTC. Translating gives CASSPQAGVMKTQYF.

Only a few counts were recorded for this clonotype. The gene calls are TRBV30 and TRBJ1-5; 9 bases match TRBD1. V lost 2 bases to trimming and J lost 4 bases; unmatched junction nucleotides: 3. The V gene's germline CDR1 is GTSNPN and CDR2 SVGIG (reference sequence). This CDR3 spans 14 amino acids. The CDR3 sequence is CAWSMTGGNQPQHF. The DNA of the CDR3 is TGTGCCTGGAGTATGACAGGGGGGAATCAGCCCCAGCATTTT.

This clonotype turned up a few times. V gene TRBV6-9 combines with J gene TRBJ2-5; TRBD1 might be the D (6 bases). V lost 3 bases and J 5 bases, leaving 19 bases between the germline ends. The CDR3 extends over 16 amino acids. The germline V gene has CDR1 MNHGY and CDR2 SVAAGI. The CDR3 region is CASSYDRQAGGETQYF. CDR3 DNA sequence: TGTGCCAGCAGTTACGACCGACAGGCCGGCGGGGAGACCCAGTACTTC.

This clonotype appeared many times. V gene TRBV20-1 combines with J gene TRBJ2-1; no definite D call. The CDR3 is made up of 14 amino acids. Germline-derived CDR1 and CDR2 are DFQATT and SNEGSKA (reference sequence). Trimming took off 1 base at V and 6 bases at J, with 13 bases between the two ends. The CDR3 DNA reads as TGCAGTGCTAGAGTGGATAGGTCCGGCAATGAGCAGTTCTTC. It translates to CSARVDRSGNEQFF.

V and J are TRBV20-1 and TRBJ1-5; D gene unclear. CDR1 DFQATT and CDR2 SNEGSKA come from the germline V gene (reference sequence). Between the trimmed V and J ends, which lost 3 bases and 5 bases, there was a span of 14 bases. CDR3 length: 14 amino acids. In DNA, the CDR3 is TGCAGTGCTAGGGGATGGGGAAGGGATCAGCCCCAGCATTTT. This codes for CSARGWGRDQPQHF.

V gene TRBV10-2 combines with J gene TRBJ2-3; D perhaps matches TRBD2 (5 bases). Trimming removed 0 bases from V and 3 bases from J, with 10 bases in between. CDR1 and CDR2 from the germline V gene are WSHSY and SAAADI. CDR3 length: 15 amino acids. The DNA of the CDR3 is TGCGCCAGCAGTGAGTCGGCGGGCGGGACAGATACGCAGTATTTT. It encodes CASSESAGGTDTQYF.

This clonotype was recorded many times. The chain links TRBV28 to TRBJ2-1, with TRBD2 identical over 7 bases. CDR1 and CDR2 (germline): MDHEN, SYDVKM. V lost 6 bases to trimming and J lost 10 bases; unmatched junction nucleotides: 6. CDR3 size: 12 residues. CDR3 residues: CASRNGEGEQFF. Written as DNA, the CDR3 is TGTGCCAGCAGAAACGGGGAGGGCGAGCAGTTCTTC. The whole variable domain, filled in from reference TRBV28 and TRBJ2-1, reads DVKVTQSSRYLVKRTGEKVFLECVQDMDHENMFWYRQDPGLGLRLIYFSYDVKMKEKGDIPEGYSVSREKKERFSLILESASTNQTSMYLCASRNGEGEQFFGPGTRLTVL.